These T cell receptor beta chains were read from a single sample in a study of breast tumors, draining lymph nodes, adjacent tissues. TCRdb itself ran the multiplex PCR reads through MiXCR, one entry per CDR3 protein. Altogether 200,000 to 250,000 distinct CDR3 sequences are present, around 34% being singletons, with the ten largest covering approximately 3.6%. Sequencing input: axillary lymph node tissue. These receptors originate from a female donor with breast cancer. Some clones in this sample may be carry-over from other donors' samples. The CDR3 runs from the conserved cysteine through the conserved F or W. The D gene is left open where the match is weak. The listing skips clone size in some rows; elsewhere it reads once, few, many or a size class.

j_gene,len,d_gene,v_gene,abundance,CDR3nt,CDR3aa
TRBJ2-1,18,TRBD2,TRBV9,many,TGTGCCAGCAGCGTTACTAGCGGGGGCCCTCTCTCCTACAATGAGCAGTTCTTC,CASSVTSGGPLSYNEQFF
TRBJ2-3,13,-,TRBV3-1,few,TGTGCCAGCAGTCAAAGGGGATCGGATACGCAGTATTTT,CASSQRGSDTQYF
TRBJ2-7,14,-,TRBV29-1,-,TGCAGCGTTGATGTCACCTCAGGTATCCACGAGCAGTACTTC,CSVDVTSGIHEQYF
TRBJ2-1,18,-,TRBV7-8,many,TGTGCCAGCAGATCAGGGGGGTTGGGAATGGGAAACTACAATGAGCAGTTCTTC,CASRSGGLGMGNYNEQFF
TRBJ1-4,15,TRBD1,TRBV28,few,TGTGCCAGCAGTCCACGGACAGGGAGTAATGAAAAACTGTTTTTT,CASSPRTGSNEKLFF
TRBJ1-4,15,-,TRBV28,-,TGTGCCAGCAGTTTTACCGAGGGAATGAATGAAAAACTGTTTTTT,CASSFTEGMNEKLFF
TRBJ1-6,14,-,TRBV4-2,many,TGTGCCAGCAGCCCGGGCCCCTATAATTCACCCCTCCACTTT,CASSPGPYNSPLHF
TRBJ1-4,14,-,TRBV5-1,many,TGCGCCAGCAGCCCCCAGGAGGGAAATGAAAAACTGTTTTTT,CASSPQEGNEKLFF
TRBJ1-6,14,-,TRBV29-1,-,TGCAGCACCATAGCGGGAGGGGGAAATTCACCCCTCCACTTT,CSTIAGGGNSPLHF
TRBJ1-6,14,TRBD1,TRBV7-2,-,TGTGCCAGCAGTGGGACAGGGAAGGAATCACCCCTCCACTTT,CASSGTGKESPLHF
TRBJ1-2,13,-,TRBV24-1,many,TGTGCCACCAGTGATTTGAAGGGACGAGGCTACACCTTC,CATSDLKGRGYTF
TRBJ2-7,12,-,TRBV20-1,many,TGCAGTGCTATGGGCCTCGAGGGGGAGCAGTACTTC,CSAMGLEGEQYF
TRBJ2-7,15,-,TRBV4-2,many,TGTGCCAGCAGCCAAGACCGGGGGCGCTTCCCCGAGCAGTACTTC,CASSQDRGRFPEQYF
TRBJ2-1,16,TRBD2,TRBV30,-,TGTGCCTGGGGGTCCGCAGGACTAGCGGTTGACAATGAGCAGTTCTTC,CAWGSAGLAVDNEQFF
TRBJ2-2,16,-,TRBV7-3,many,TGTGCCAGCAGCTTAATTGGAGGCCCGAGAACCGGGGAGCTGTTTTTT,CASSLIGGPRTGELFF
TRBJ2-1,15,TRBD2,TRBV7-8,many,TGTGCCAGCAGTCGTAGCGGGGGGGCCATTCATGAGCAGTTCTTC,CASSRSGGAIHEQFF